This is a list of T cell receptor beta chains from one sample in a study of T cell changes during pregnancy in multiple sclerosis. Clones were read by immunoSEQ multiplex PCR, and TCRdb kept only the in-frame ones, dropping some. The sample lists approximately 70,000 clones, 94% occurring once. Specimen: CD4+ T cells from peripheral blood mononuclear cells, collected after pregnancy. These receptors were collected from a female donor with multiple sclerosis, enrolled in a pregnancy study. Both conserved end residues are part of each CDR3. A D gene is named only where the DNA matches it firmly. Where a row states a size, it is once, few, many or the class of an expanded clone; other rows omit it.

j_gene | v_gene | d_gene | abundance | CDR3aa | CDR3nt
TRBJ2-2 | TRBV11-1 | TRBD1 | once | CASGTGNTGELFF | TGTGCCAGCGGGACAGGGAACACCGGGGAGCTGTTTTTT
TRBJ1-2 | TRBV7-2 | TRBD1 | . | CASSRVGDRGQGYTF | TGTGCCAGCAGCCGCGTAGGGGACAGGGGGCAGGGCTACACCTTC
TRBJ2-2 | TRBV5-8 | . | . | CASSLLGGTGELFF | TGTGCCAGCAGCTTGTTGGGGGGCACCGGGGAGCTGTTTTTT
TRBJ2-5 | TRBV9 | . | . | CASSVGATETQYF | TGTGCCAGCAGCGTAGGGGCCACAGAGACCCAGTACTTC
TRBJ1-2 | TRBV30 | . | . | CAWSGTSNYGYTF | TGTGCCTGGAGTGGAACTTCTAACTATGGCTACACCTTC
TRBJ2-2 | TRBV5-1 | TRBD2 | once | CASTGLAGGNTGELFF | TGCGCCAGCACAGGACTAGCGGGAGGAAACACCGGGGAGCTGTTTTTT
TRBJ1-3 | TRBV10-3 | . | . | CASGGQSRNTIYF | TGTGCCTCCGGAGGACAGTCAAGAAACACCATATATTTT
TRBJ2-1 | TRBV7-3 | TRBD2 | . | CASSITSGKYNEQFF | TGTGCCAGCAGCATCACTAGCGGGAAGTACAATGAGCAGTTCTTC
TRBJ2-1 | TRBV5-8 | TRBD2 | . | CASSLTSGFNEQFF | TGTGCCAGCAGCTTGACTAGCGGCTTCAATGAGCAGTTCTTC
TRBJ1-2 | TRBV30 | TRBD1 | . | CAWTTGVGGYTF | TGTGCCTGGACGACAGGGGTGGGTGGCTACACCTTC
TRBJ1-5 | TRBV5-1 | . | . | CASSRGEGGNQPQHF | TGCGCCAGCAGCCGGGGGGAGGGGGGCAATCAGCCCCAGCATTTT
TRBJ2-2 | TRBV6-5 | TRBD1 | . | CASSYDNRGAGELFF | TGTGCCAGCAGTTACGATAACAGGGGGGCCGGGGAGCTGTTTTTT
TRBJ1-5 | TRBV6-5 | . | . | CASSYGQSLSPQHF | TGTGCCAGCAGTTACGGACAGTCCTTATCGCCCCAGCATTTT